The 18 T cell receptor beta chains listed next were all sequenced from one sample in a study of blood T cell repertoires in COVID-19. Sequencing was performed with immunoSEQ multiplex PCR; in TCRdb, only in-frame clones are kept and a portion is missing. The sample lists more than 95,000 clones; 88% were seen once. The sequenced sample was peripheral blood. The receptors originated from a human donor in a cohort sampled during active COVID-19.

This chain connects TRBV3-1 (or the pseudogene TRBV3-2) to TRBJ2-7; a possible D gene is TRBD1 (6 bases). The V gene lost 3 bases and the J gene lost 4 bases, with 10 bases spanning the gap. The CDR3 runs to 13 residues. The V gene's germline CDR1 is LGHDT and CDR2 YNNKEL (reference sequence). CDR3 DNA: TGTGCCAGCAGCCACCAACAGGGTTACGAGCAGTACTTC. This codes for CASSHQQGYEQYF.

The chain has TRBV24-1 and TRBJ1-2; 8 nucleotides align to TRBD1. This CDR3 contains 14 residues. J lost 8 bases, V lost 6 bases, and 10 bases had no gene match. Germline-derived CDR1 and CDR2 are KGHDR and SFDVKD. CDR3 sequence: CATSSTGVSQGYTF. In DNA form, the CDR3 reads TGTGCCACCAGTTCGACAGGGGTATCGCAGGGCTACACCTTC.

This clone was recorded once. V is TRBV6-5 and J is TRBJ1-2; D not certain. The CDR3 length is 15 residues. V lost 6 bases and J 0 bases, leaving 14 bases between the germline ends. Germline V gene lookup returns CDR1 MNHEY and CDR2 SVGAGI. The CDR3 DNA reads TGTGCCAGCAGCACCCCCTGGAGTTCTAACTATGGCTACACCTTC. This gives the protein CASSTPWSSNYGYTF.

This sequence joins TRBV5-1 and TRBJ2-1; maybe TRBD2 (5 bases). The V end lost 5 bases, the J end lost 8 bases, and 11 bases lay between the germline ends. The CDR3 consists of 12 residues. The germline V gene has CDR1 SGHRS and CDR2 YFSETQ. CDR3 bases: TGCGCCAGCAGGCCGGCGGGCGATGAGCAGTTCTTC. This codes for CASRPAGDEQFF.

The rearrangement uses TRBV5-1 and TRBJ2-3; 8 bases fit TRBD2. Unmatched junction bases numbered 7, after V lost 4 bases and J lost 0 bases. This CDR3 spans 16 amino acids. From germline, CDR1 is SGHRS and CDR2 YFSETQ. CDR3 bases: TGCGCCAGCAGCCTAGCGGGTGACTTAAGCACAGATACGCAGTATTTT. Protein sequence: CASSLAGDLSTDTQYF.

This chain joins TRBV11-2 and TRBJ2-7, with 9 bases fitting TRBD2. The CDR3 runs 15 residues. CDR1 is SGHAT and CDR2 is FQNNGV in the germline V gene. J gave up 7 bases and V 1 base, and 8 bases lay outside the gene matches. The CDR3 protein is CASSLASSGNREQYF. CDR3 DNA sequence: TGTGCCAGCAGCTTAGCGTCTAGCGGGAACCGGGAGCAGTACTTC. Full variable domain (missing parts from reference TRBV11-2 and TRBJ2-7): EAGVAQSPRYKIIEKRQSVAFWCNPISGHATLYWYQQILGQGPKLLIQFQNNGVVDDSQLPKDRFSAERLKGVDSTLKIQPAKLEDSAVYLCASSLASSGNREQYFGPGTRLTVT.

The gene calls are TRBV16 and TRBJ2-3; 11 nucleotides align to TRBD2. The CDR3 contains 16 residues. With V trimmed by 4 bases and J by 0 bases, 3 bases remained unmatched. The germline CDR1 and CDR2 sequences are KGHSY and FQNENV. The CDR3 sequence is CASSRGLADSTDTQYF. The CDR3 bases are TGTGCCAGCAGCCGGGGACTAGCGGATAGCACAGATACGCAGTATTTT.

The V call is TRBV11-3, the J call TRBJ1-1, with TRBD1 matching 11 bases. The germline V gene encodes CDR1 SGHNT and CDR2 YENEEA. The CDR3 is made up of 15 amino acids. The junction had 4 bases not matched to a gene; V was cut back by 4 bases and J by 3 bases. DNA for the CDR3: TGTGCCAGCAGCTCCGGGACAGGGGGGGACACTGAAGCTTTCTTT. It codes for CASSSGTGGDTEAFF.

This rearrangement joins TRBV7-9 to TRBJ2-3, with TRBD2 as a possible D gene (5 bases). The length of the CDR3 is 15 residues. V lost 2 bases to trimming and J lost 0 bases, with 9 bases between them. The germline V gene encodes CDR1 SEHNR and CDR2 FQNEAQ (reference sequence). The DNA for the CDR3 is TGTGCCAGCAGCTTAAGCGGAGGTAGCACAGATACGCAGTATTTT. This gives the protein CASSLSGGSTDTQYF. Filled out from reference TRBV7-9 and TRBJ2-3, the complete variable domain reads DTGVSQNPRHKITKRGQNVTFRCDPISEHNRLYWYRQTLGQGPEFLTYFQNEAQLEKSRLLSDRFSAERPKGSFSTLEIQRTEQGDSAMYLCASSLSGGSTDTQYFGPGTRLTVL.

The chain uses TRBV7-2 and TRBJ1-2; D is perhaps TRBD1 (6 bases). Germline CDR1 reads SGHTA; CDR2 reads FQGNSA. CDR3 length: 14 residues. Trimming removed 4 bases at V and 4 bases at J, with 13 bases between. CDR3 loop: CASSSMGQIYGYTF. The CDR3 coding sequence is TGTGCCAGCAGCTCTATGGGACAAATCTATGGCTACACCTTC.

V usage is TRBV5-6 and J usage is TRBJ1-6; D perhaps matches TRBD1 (6 bases). Trimming cost V 1 base and J 7 bases, with 15 bases left between them. The CDR3 consists of 16 residues. Germline CDR1 and CDR2: SGHDT and YYEEEE. The CDR3 bases are TGTGCCAGCAGCTTGAGAGTACAGGGCCCGAATTCACCCCTCCACTTT. Translated, it gives CASSLRVQGPNSPLHF.

The chain is built from TRBV12-3 or TRBV12-4 and TRBJ2-7; TRBD2 aligns across 13 bases. The CDR3 runs to 13 residues. The trim removed 6 bases at V and 9 bases at J, leaving 5 bases unmatched. The CDR3 region is CASRSGLAGTQYF. CDR3 nucleotide sequence: TGTGCCAGCAGATCGGGACTAGCGGGAACGCAGTACTTC.

There are a few counts of this clone. CDR3 nucleotide sequence: TGTGCCAGCAGCAAGGGACAGGGGACGCATCAGCCCCAGCATTTT. Translating gives CASSKGQGTHQPQHF. This chain joins TRBV3-1 (or the pseudogene TRBV3-2) and TRBJ1-5; 10 nucleotides line up with TRBD1. Losses at the gene ends were 5 bases for V and 5 bases for J; bases not matched to a gene: 6. CDR3 length equals 15 residues. CDR1 is LGHDT and CDR2 is YNNKEL in the germline V gene (reference sequence).

The J gene is TRBJ1-3, the V gene TRBV6-6, with 11 bases lining up with TRBD1. CDR1 is MNHNY, CDR2 SVGAGI, per germline (reference sequence). The CDR3 runs 17 residues. V dropped 5 bases and J dropped 0; count of bases not matched to a gene: 6. CDR3 sequence (DNA): TGTGCCAGCAGTCAGGGTGGGACAGGGGGCTCTGGAAACACCATATATTTT. It translates to CASSQGGTGGSGNTIYF.

V and J are TRBV9 and TRBJ2-3; TRBD2 matches 8 bases. Germline-derived CDR1 and CDR2 are SGDLS and YYNGEE. V lost 0 bases and J lost 5; bases outside the gene matches: 2. The CDR3 covers 14 residues. CDR3 sequence: CASSVGTSQDTQYF. CDR3 coding DNA: TGTGCCAGCAGCGTAGGGACTAGCCAAGATACGCAGTATTTT.

The chain carries TRBV14 and TRBJ2-7; unclear D gene. CDR1 and CDR2 from the germline V gene are SGHDN and FVKESK. The CDR3 is 13 amino acids. Trimming removed 4 bases from V and 3 bases from J, with 10 bases in between. The CDR3 DNA reads TGTGCCAGCAGCCCCCGACTCGGCTACGAGCAGTACTTC. Its protein is CASSPRLGYEQYF.

This chain links TRBV28 with TRBJ1-2; 11 bases align to TRBD1. The CDR3 spans 14 residues. With 6 bases clipped from V and 8 bases from J, the junction kept 8 bases outside the gene matches. CDR1 MDHEN and CDR2 SYDVKM come from the germline V gene. In DNA form, the CDR3 reads TGTGCCAGCAGGCCGGGACAGGGGGGCCGGGGCTACACCTTC. Amino acid sequence: CASRPGQGGRGYTF.

V usage is TRBV7-2 and J usage is TRBJ1-1; D gene unclear. Germline V gene data show CDR1 as SGHTA and CDR2 as FQGNSA. The CDR3 length is 13 residues. V gave up 2 bases and J gave up 11 bases, with 15 bases separating them. CDR3 sequence reads: CASSLYQDLWAFF. Written as DNA, the CDR3 is TGTGCCAGCAGCTTATACCAGGACTTGTGGGCTTTCTTT.